The 13 T cell receptor beta chains presented below share a single source sample, sequenced in a study of shared clonotypes between healthy human individuals (TCRdb year 2020). The method behind the library was the immunoSEQ multiplex PCR assay. The table comes from immuneACCESS by way of TCRdb, which keeps in-frame sequences with V and J called. Part of the clones is missing from these tables; in studies checked, under half for an unresolved V gene and the rest for unknown reasons. The sample table contains around 1.1 million clones; only one count was recorded for about 80% of them. 0.7% to 0.95% of the sample goes to the ten largest clones. Sequencing was done on a sample of memory CD4+ T cells from PBMCs. Explained via the paper, the cell subset or site label denotes: CD45RA-negative fraction. The source is a man aged 18 to 29 in good health. Some clones in this sample may be carry-over from other donors' samples.

The chain uses TRBV29-1 and TRBJ1-1, with 7 bases matching TRBD1. CDR3 length: 12 amino acids. CDR1 SQVTM and CDR2 ANQGSEA come from the germline V gene. The CDR3 DNA follows: TGCACCACCGGGACAGCGAACACTGAAGCTTTCTTT. This translates into CTTGTANTEAFF.

This chain uses TRBV28 with TRBJ2-3; D not certain. V was shortened by 1 base and J by 2 bases, with 10 bases between the two germline ends. CDR1 is MDHEN and CDR2 is SYDVKM in the germline V gene. CDR3 length equals 15 residues. This CDR3 reads CASSLFGGSTDTQYF. CDR3 nucleotide sequence: TGTGCCAGCAGTTTATTCGGCGGATCCACAGATACGCAGTATTTT.

This clone has a handful of counts. The chain carries TRBV27 and TRBJ2-5; D might be TRBD1 (6 bases). Per the germline V gene, CDR1 is MNHEY and CDR2 is SMNVEV (reference sequence). The germline V and J ends were trimmed by 3 bases and 6 bases, with 17 bases remaining between them. The CDR3 extends over 15 amino acids. The CDR3 DNA reads as TGTGCCAGCAGTTTGAACAGGGACACAACCCAGACCCAGTACTTC. Protein product: CASSLNRDTTQTQYF.

The rearrangement links TRBV5-4 to TRBJ2-1; D remains ambiguous. V lost 0 bases to trimming and J lost 0 bases, with 4 bases between them. Germline loops: CDR1 SGHNT, CDR2 YYREEE (reference sequence). The CDR3 totals 14 residues. CDR3 sequence (DNA): TGTGCCAGCAGCTTGGCTAGCTCCTACAATGAGCAGTTCTTC. Translating it yields CASSLASSYNEQFF.

This chain connects TRBV28 to TRBJ2-5, with D possibly being TRBD2 (5 bases). Per the germline V gene, CDR1 is MDHEN and CDR2 is SYDVKM. The ends were cut back, 2 bases at V and 3 bases at J, with 22 bases in the middle. This CDR3 region has 18 residues. CDR3 nucleotide sequence: TGTGCCAGCAGTTTAAGCGGTTATAGGGAGTTGGTGAAAGAGACCCAGTACTTC. Its translation is CASSLSGYRELVKETQYF.

V and J are TRBV27 and TRBJ2-5, with D possibly matching TRBD2 (5 bases). The end of the DNA aligns better with TRBJ2-7, so the J call may be wrong. Germline V gene lookup returns CDR1 MNHEY and CDR2 SMNVEV (reference sequence). This CDR3 is 13 amino acids long. Here the CDR3 reads CASRPLVTYEQYF. As DNA, the CDR3 is TGTGCCAGCAGGCCACTAGTTACCTACGAGCAGTACTTC.

The gene calls are TRBV19 and TRBJ2-2; D gene unclear. V was pared by 4 bases and J by 6 bases, with 6 bases between. This CDR3 has 12 residues. Germline V gives CDR1 LNHDA, CDR2 SQIVND (reference sequence). DNA for the CDR3: TGTGCCAGTAGTAATGTCGCCGGGGAGCTGTTTTTT. Its translation is CASSNVAGELFF.

The chain uses TRBV11-2 and TRBJ2-5, with D tentatively TRBD1 or TRBD2 (6 bases each). V lost 4 bases, J lost 3 bases, and 15 bases lay in between. Germline V lookup: CDR1 SGHAT, CDR2 FQNNGV. This CDR3 comprises 15 residues. CDR3 protein: CASSSRGLGEETQYF. CDR3 DNA: TGTGCCAGCAGCTCCCGGGGGCTCGGGGAAGAGACCCAGTACTTC.

The rearrangement joins TRBV6-5 to TRBJ1-4, with 7 bases lining up with TRBD1. CDR1 and CDR2 (germline): MNHEY, SVGAGI. This CDR3 is built from 16 residues. The trim removed 4 bases at V and 2 bases at J, leaving 7 bases unmatched. The CDR3 loop is CASSWAQTGTNEKLFF. CDR3 coding DNA: TGTGCCAGCAGTTGGGCTCAGACAGGGACTAATGAAAAACTGTTTTTT.

The V gene is TRBV5-6, the J gene TRBJ2-3, with TRBD2 matching over 10 bases. CDR1 is SGHDT and CDR2 is YYEEEE in the germline V gene. The CDR3 extends over 17 amino acids. Trimming at V came to 1 base and at J to 0 bases, leaving 5 bases not matched to a gene. CDR3 in DNA: TGTGCCAGCAGCTTGCGGACTAGCGGAACCAGCACAGATACGCAGTATTTT. Its translation is CASSLRTSGTSTDTQYF.

Only one count was recorded for this clone. The genes are TRBV18 and TRBJ1-1; D is possibly TRBD1 (6 bases). Trimming removed 5 bases at V and 4 bases at J, with 11 bases between. Germline V gives CDR1 KGHSH, CDR2 LQKENI. CDR3 length equals 13 residues. The CDR3 sequence is CASSTDSTTEAFF. The CDR3 DNA reads TGTGCCAGCTCAACGGACAGTACCACTGAAGCTTTCTTT.

The chain combines TRBV30 with TRBJ2-7; 9 bases map to TRBD2. Germline CDR1 GTSNPN, CDR2 SVGIG (reference sequence). The CDR3 totals 13 residues. V lost 2 bases, J lost 2 bases, and 1 base stayed unmatched. The CDR3 region has the DNA TGTGCCTGGAGTCTAGCGGGAACCTACGAGCAGTACTTC. Protein product: CAWSLAGTYEQYF.

This clone came up once. V usage is TRBV4-1 and J usage is TRBJ2-1, with 9 nucleotides matching TRBD2. Germline CDR1 and CDR2: MGHRA and YSYEKL. The CDR3 runs to 16 residues. J lost 10 bases, V lost 1 base, and 11 bases had no gene match. The CDR3 here is CASSQVFAGLAGEQFF. DNA of the CDR3: TGCGCCAGCAGCCAAGTCTTTGCGGGACTAGCTGGCGAGCAGTTCTTC.